These 21 T cell receptor beta chains were all obtained from the same sample, sequenced in a study of Tregs in tolerant kidney transplant recipients. The method was immunoSEQ multiplex PCR; TCRdb's version includes in-frame clones alone and lacks a portion of them. The sample includes 30,000 or so clones. The sequenced sample was CD8+ T cells from blood, obtained before the transplant. The receptors shown here come from a human donor who received a combined kidney and bone marrow transplant.

A remark on this clone: Read coverage stops 3 residues before the CDR3 terminus; the germline J gene supplies the remainder. The rearrangement uses TRBV5-1 and TRBJ2-1, with 9 positions matching TRBD2. Losses at the gene ends were 2 bases for V and 0 bases for J; bases not matched to a gene: 3. Germline CDR1 SGHRS, CDR2 YFSETQ. The CDR3 runs 16 residues. The CDR3 DNA, read in part, is TGCGCCAGCAGCTTCGGACTAGCGTACTCCTACAATGAG. This gives the protein CASSFGLAYSYNE. The entire CDR3 reads CASSFGLAYSYNEQFF.

In the case of this clone: The read is 3 residues too short to cover the CDR3 end, so that end is filled in from the germline J gene. The chain is built from TRBV29-1 and TRBJ2-7; 8 nucleotides align to TRBD1. The CDR3 runs 13 residues. V lost 4 bases and J lost 4; bases outside the gene matches: 6. Germline-derived CDR1 and CDR2 are SQVTM and ANQGSEA. The CDR3 sequence: CSVVPRGQYEQYF. CDR3 bases read: TGCAGCGTTGTTCCCAGGGGGCAATACGAG.

A remark on this clone: The junction departs from germline at one end; a sequencing error may be responsible. CDR3 sequence: CVRSISDRVPSGANVLTF. Partial CDR3 DNA: TGTGTCAGAAGCATCTCGGACAGGGTGCCCTCTGGGGCCAACGTC. The rearrangement links TRBV5-3 to TRBJ2-6; TRBD1 matches at 8 bases. With the read ending 3 residues before the CDR3 end, the germline J gene is used to fill in that end. TRBV5-3 falls under the ORF class, with uncertain function. CDR3 length: 18 amino acids.

Concerning this clone: Read sequence stops 3 residues before the CDR3 end, and the germline J gene provides the missing end. This chain uses TRBV5-5 with TRBJ1-5; no reliable D call. The CDR3 runs to 14 residues. V was trimmed by 0 bases and J by 7 bases, leaving 11 bases between them. Germline assignment: CDR1 SGHKS and CDR2 YYEKEE (reference sequence). This CDR3 reads CASSLGISGQPQHF. The DNA read from the CDR3 is TGTGCCAGCAGCTTGGGTATAAGTGGCCAGCCC.

Points on this clone: The CDR3 extends 3 residues past the end of the read, so its final part is completed from the germline J gene. V usage is TRBV5-4 and J usage is TRBJ1-2; D unclear. The CDR3 has 11 amino acids. Germline values: CDR1 SGHNT, CDR2 YYREEE (reference sequence). The DNA read from the CDR3 is TGTGCCAGCGGCTCCGGGGTGGGC. Its translation is CASGSGVG. The entire CDR3 protein reads CASGSGVGYTF.

As regards this clone: With the read ending 3 residues before the CDR3 end, the germline J gene is used to fill in that end. This chain joins TRBV4-2 and TRBJ2-7; 8 bases line up with TRBD2. Losses at the gene ends were 0 bases for V and 0 bases for J; bases not matched to a gene: 1. Germline V lookup: CDR1 LGHNA, CDR2 YNFKEQ. This CDR3 has 15 amino acids. The DNA read from the CDR3 is TGTGCCAGCAGCCAAGATACTAGCGGCTCCTACGAG. Amino acid sequence: CASSQDTSGSYE. The whole CDR3 is CASSQDTSGSYEQYF.

Concerning this clone itself: The missing CDR3 end, 3 residues past where the read stops, is filled in from the germline J gene. This rearrangement joins TRBV2 to TRBJ2-1; TRBD1 matches at 8 bases. Germline CDR1 and CDR2: SNHLY and FYNNEI. V trimming: 5 bases; J trimming: 0 bases; junction bases outside the gene matches: 3. The CDR3 runs 15 residues. CDR3 sequence: CASSYGQGSYNEQFF. The CDR3 bases that were read are TGTGCCAGCAGTTACGGACAGGGCTCCTACAATGAG.

Points on this clone: The sequence runs out 3 residues before the end of the CDR3; the remainder is reconstructed from the germline J gene. The rearrangement links TRBV5-5 to TRBJ2-1; 11 bases map to TRBD2. Trimming cost V 2 bases and J 8 bases; bases outside gene matches: 6. This CDR3 region has 15 residues. Germline V gene lookup returns CDR1 SGHKS and CDR2 YYEKEE (reference sequence). The chain's CDR3 is CASSFVLAGGDEQFF. Incomplete CDR3 DNA: TGTGCCAGCAGCTTCGTTCTAGCGGGAGGAGATGAG.

On this clone itself: The CDR3 is cut off 3 residues early in the read; its end comes from the germline J gene. This chain uses TRBV18 with TRBJ2-1; maybe TRBD1 (6 bases). Per germline, CDR1 KGHSH and CDR2 LQKENI. The ends were cut back, 4 bases at V and 0 bases at J, with 13 bases in the middle. The CDR3 has 16 amino acids. CDR3 residues: CASSLMGHSSYNEQFF. Incomplete CDR3 DNA: TGTGCCAGCTCACTTATGGGACACAGCTCCTACAATGAG.

Remarks on this clone: The CDR3 end lies 3 residues beyond the end of the read and is filled in from the germline J gene. This chain joins TRBV29-1 and TRBJ2-5, with TRBD1 matching over 9 bases. With V trimmed by 4 bases and J by 2 bases, 5 bases remained unmatched. This CDR3 has 14 amino acids. Germline V gene sequence: CDR1 SQVTM, CDR2 ANQGSEA. The part of the CDR3 DNA that was read is TGCAGCGTTGGGGGACAGGGTTCTCAAGAGACC. Translated, it gives CSVGGQGSQET. The complete CDR3 protein is CSVGGQGSQETQYF.

Details on this clone: The CDR3 goes on 3 residues after the read ends, and that part is filled in from the germline J gene. The J gene is TRBJ2-3, the V gene TRBV5-1; no clear D. Trimming pared 0 bases from V and 3 bases from J, leaving 5 bases between. This CDR3 comprises 13 residues. Germline CDR1 SGHRS, CDR2 YFSETQ. The covered CDR3 bases are TGCGCCAGCAGCTTGGTTCGGACAGATACG. Residues: CASSLVRTDT. The full-length CDR3 reads as CASSLVRTDTQYF.

Points on this clone: With the read ending 3 residues before the CDR3 end, the germline J gene is used to fill in that end. This chain joins TRBV19 and TRBJ2-1; 10 bases match TRBD2. The germline V gene has CDR1 LNHDA and CDR2 SQIVND (reference sequence). The V and J ends lost 6 bases and 4 bases, in that order; junction bases with no gene match: 6. The CDR3 covers 15 residues. CDR3 DNA (partial): TGTGCCAGTAGGGCTAGCGGGAGTATATACAATGAG. Translating gives CASRASGSIYNE. The full CDR3 protein is CASRASGSIYNEQFF.

Comment on this clone: Read data end 3 residues before the CDR3 end; the end is taken from the germline J gene. V gene TRBV5-1 combines with J gene TRBJ2-2, with 11 positions matching TRBD2. CDR1 SGHRS and CDR2 YFSETQ come from the germline V gene. The junction had 3 bases not matched to a gene; V was cut back by 0 bases and J by 5 bases. The CDR3 contains 16 residues. The CDR3 sequence: CASSLGLAGGTGELFF. Incomplete CDR3 DNA: TGCGCCAGCAGCTTGGGTCTAGCGGGAGGTACCGGGGAG.

On this clone: The sequence runs out 3 residues before the end of the CDR3; the remainder is reconstructed from the germline J gene. The chain is built from TRBV7-2 and TRBJ2-7, with 8 bases aligning to TRBD2. CDR3 size: 15 residues. Germline CDR1 and CDR2: SGHTA and FQGNSA. The V segment lost 1 base and the J segment 3 bases; nucleotides outside the gene matches: 5. This CDR3 is CASSLGASGHYEQYF. The CDR3 bases that were read are TGTGCCAGCAGCTTAGGGGCTAGCGGGCACTACGAG.

As to this clone: The read comes to an end 3 residues before the CDR3 does, leaving the germline J gene to fill in the end. This chain uses TRBV19 with TRBJ1-5; 8 bases are a match to TRBD1. The CDR3 has 15 amino acids. Germline V gives CDR1 LNHDA, CDR2 SQIVND (reference sequence). V was clipped by 4 bases and J by 6 bases; unmatched bases: 8. The CDR3 loop reads CASSTGGELSQPQHF. CDR3 bases read: TGTGCCAGTAGTACAGGGGGCGAACTCAGTCAGCCC.

Concerning this clone: The read finishes 3 residues shy of the CDR3 end, and the germline J gene is used to complete it. The V call is TRBV19, the J call TRBJ2-1; D may be TRBD2 (6 bases). The germline V gene encodes CDR1 LNHDA and CDR2 SQIVND (reference sequence). The CDR3 spans 13 residues. The V end lost 6 bases, the J end lost 9 bases, and 15 bases lay between the germline ends. The CDR3: CASSLLAPAEQFF. The DNA read from the CDR3 is TGTGCCAGTAGCCTACTAGCACCGGCTGAG.

A word on this clone: The read gets to within 3 residues of the CDR3 end, and the germline J gene fills in the rest. The chain carries TRBV6-2 or TRBV6-3 and TRBJ2-2; 10 bases line up with TRBD1. The germline gives CDR1 MNHEY, CDR2 SVGEGT. The length of the CDR3 is 14 residues. V was clipped by 6 bases and J by 3 bases; unmatched bases: 1. CDR3 bases read: TGTGCCAGCAGCGGACAGGGGGACACCGGGGAG. This gives the protein CASSGQGDTGE. The CDR3 reads in full as CASSGQGDTGELFF.

As concerns this clone: The DNA ends 3 residues before the CDR3 does, and the rest of the CDR3 is filled in from the germline J gene. J is TRBJ2-3 and V is TRBV10-1; 9 bases are shared with TRBD2. V trimming: 3 bases; J trimming: 3 bases; junction bases outside the gene matches: 13. This CDR3 has 18 residues. Germline CDR1 and CDR2: WNHNN and SYGVQD (reference sequence). Incomplete CDR3 DNA: TGCGCCAGCAGTGAAAACTTGGGCGGGAGGGCTGGTACAGATACG. Translated: CASSENLGGRAGTDT. The complete CDR3 sequence is CASSENLGGRAGTDTQYF.

Details on this clone: Coverage ceases 3 residues before the CDR3 finishes, and the germline J gene fills in the end. The chain is built from TRBV2 and TRBJ2-6; a weak D match, TRBD2 (5 bases). The CDR3 has 17 residues. Germline V gene data show CDR1 as SNHLY and CDR2 as FYNNEI. The V end lost 5 bases, the J end lost 2 bases, and 16 bases lay between the germline ends. CDR3 DNA, as far as it was read: TGTGCCAGCAGTTATTATTCTACGGGGACTGGGGCCAACGTC. Its translation: CASSYYSTGTGANV. The complete CDR3 reads CASSYYSTGTGANVLTF.

Regarding this clone: The read ends 3 residues shy of where the CDR3 ends; the end is completed using the germline J gene. The chain links TRBV16 to TRBJ2-7, with 10 bases aligning to TRBD1. This CDR3 contains 14 residues. The V and J ends lost 3 bases and 4 bases, in that order; junction bases with no gene match: 3. Germline values: CDR1 KGHSY, CDR2 FQNENV. The CDR3 DNA, read in part, is TGTGCCAGCAGCCACGGGACAGGGGCATACGAG. Residues: CASSHGTGAYE. The full-length CDR3 reads as CASSHGTGAYEQYF.

This clone is identified as medium-sized (0.01 to 0.1%) from frequency. The read gets to within 3 residues of the CDR3 end, and the germline J gene fills in the rest. The chain recombines TRBV20-1 with TRBJ2-7; D is unclear. CDR1 and CDR2 from the germline V gene are DFQATT and SNEGSKA (reference sequence). Trimming removed 0 bases at V and 0 bases at J, with 6 bases between. The CDR3 loop spans 13 amino acids. The CDR3 bases that were read are TGCAGTGCTAGAGATCTCGGCTCCTACGAG. It specifies CSARDLGSYE. The full CDR3 sequence reads CSARDLGSYEQYF.